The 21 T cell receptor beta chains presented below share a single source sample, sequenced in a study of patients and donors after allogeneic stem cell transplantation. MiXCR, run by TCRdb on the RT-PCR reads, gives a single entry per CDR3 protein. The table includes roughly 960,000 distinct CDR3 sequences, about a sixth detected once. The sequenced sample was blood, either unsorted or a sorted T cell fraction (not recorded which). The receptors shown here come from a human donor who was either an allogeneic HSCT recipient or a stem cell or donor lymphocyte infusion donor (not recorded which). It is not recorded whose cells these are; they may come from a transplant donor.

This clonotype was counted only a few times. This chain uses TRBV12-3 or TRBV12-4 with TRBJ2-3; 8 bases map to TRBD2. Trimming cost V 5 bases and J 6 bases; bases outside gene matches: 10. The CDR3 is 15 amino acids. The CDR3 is CASSPSGGLADTQYF. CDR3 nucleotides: TGTGCCAGCAGTCCCTCGGGGGGGCTCGCGGATACGCAGTATTTT.

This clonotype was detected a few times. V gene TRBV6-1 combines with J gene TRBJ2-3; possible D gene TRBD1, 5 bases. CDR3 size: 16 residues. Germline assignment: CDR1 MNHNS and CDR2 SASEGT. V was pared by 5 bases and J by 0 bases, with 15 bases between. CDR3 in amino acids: CASSKGRLLSTDTQYF. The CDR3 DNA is TGTGCCAGCAGTAAGGGGCGTTTACTTAGCACAGATACGCAGTATTTT.

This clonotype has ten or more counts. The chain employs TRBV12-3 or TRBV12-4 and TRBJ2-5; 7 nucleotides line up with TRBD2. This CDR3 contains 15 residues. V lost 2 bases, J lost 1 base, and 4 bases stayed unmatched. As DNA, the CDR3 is TGTGCCAGCAGTTTACGGCGGGGGAGCCAAGAGACCCAGTACTTC. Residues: CASSLRRGSQETQYF.

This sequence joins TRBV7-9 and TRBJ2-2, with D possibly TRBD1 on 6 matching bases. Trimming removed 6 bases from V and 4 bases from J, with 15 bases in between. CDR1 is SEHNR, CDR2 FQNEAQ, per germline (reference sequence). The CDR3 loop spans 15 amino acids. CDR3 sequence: CASSRMEGGTGELFF. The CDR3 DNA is TGTGCCAGCAGTCGGATGGAAGGGGGCACCGGGGAGCTGTTTTTT. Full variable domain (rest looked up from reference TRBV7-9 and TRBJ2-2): DTGVSQNPRHKITKRGQNVTFRCDPISEHNRLYWYRQTLGQGPEFLTYFQNEAQLEKSRLLSDRFSAERPKGSFSTLEIQRTEQGDSAMYLCASSRMEGGTGELFFGEGSRLTVL.

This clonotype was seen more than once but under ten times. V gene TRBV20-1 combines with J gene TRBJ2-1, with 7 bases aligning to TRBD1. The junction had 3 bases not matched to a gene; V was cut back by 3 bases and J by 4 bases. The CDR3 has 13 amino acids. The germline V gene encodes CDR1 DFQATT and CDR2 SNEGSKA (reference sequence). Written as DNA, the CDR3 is TGCAGTGCTAGGCCGACAGGGTACAATGAGCAGTTCTTC. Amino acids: CSARPTGYNEQFF.

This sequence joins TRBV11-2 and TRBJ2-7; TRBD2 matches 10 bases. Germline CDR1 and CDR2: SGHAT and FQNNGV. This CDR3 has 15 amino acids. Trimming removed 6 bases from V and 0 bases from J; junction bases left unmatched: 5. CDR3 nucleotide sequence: TGTGCCAGCAGAAGACTAGCGGGCGCCTCCTACGAGCAGTACTTC. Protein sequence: CASRRLAGASYEQYF. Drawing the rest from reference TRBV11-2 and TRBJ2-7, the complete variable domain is EAGVAQSPRYKIIEKRQSVAFWCNPISGHATLYWYQQILGQGPKLLIQFQNNGVVDDSQLPKDRFSAERLKGVDSTLKIQPAKLEDSAVYLCASRRLAGASYEQYFGPGTRLTVT.

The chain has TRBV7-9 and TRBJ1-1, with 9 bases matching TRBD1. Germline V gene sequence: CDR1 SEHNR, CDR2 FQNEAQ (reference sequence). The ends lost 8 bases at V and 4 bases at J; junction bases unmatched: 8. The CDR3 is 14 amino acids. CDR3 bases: TGTGCCAGCTCATACAGGGGGCGGACCACTGAAGCTTTCTTT. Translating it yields CASSYRGRTTEAFF.

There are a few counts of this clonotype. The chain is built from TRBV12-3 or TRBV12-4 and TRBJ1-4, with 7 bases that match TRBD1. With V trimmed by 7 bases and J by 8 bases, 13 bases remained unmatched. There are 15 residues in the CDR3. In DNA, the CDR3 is TGTGCCAGCACCTCGCCCCGGGACAGTTGGGAAAAACTGTTTTTT. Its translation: CASTSPRDSWEKLFF.

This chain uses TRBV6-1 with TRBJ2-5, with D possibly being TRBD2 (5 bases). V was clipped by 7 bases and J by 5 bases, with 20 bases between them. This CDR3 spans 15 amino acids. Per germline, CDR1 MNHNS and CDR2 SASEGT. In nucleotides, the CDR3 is TGTGCCAGCATCCCCTTCGGCGGGCCCGGCGAGACCCAGTACTTC. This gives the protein CASIPFGGPGETQYF.

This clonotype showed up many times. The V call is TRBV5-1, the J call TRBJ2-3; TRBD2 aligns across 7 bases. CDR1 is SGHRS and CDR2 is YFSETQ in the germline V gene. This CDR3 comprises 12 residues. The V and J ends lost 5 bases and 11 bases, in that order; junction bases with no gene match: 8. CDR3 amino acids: CASRPGGLEQYF. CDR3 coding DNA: TGCGCCAGCAGGCCCGGGGGGTTGGAGCAGTATTTT.

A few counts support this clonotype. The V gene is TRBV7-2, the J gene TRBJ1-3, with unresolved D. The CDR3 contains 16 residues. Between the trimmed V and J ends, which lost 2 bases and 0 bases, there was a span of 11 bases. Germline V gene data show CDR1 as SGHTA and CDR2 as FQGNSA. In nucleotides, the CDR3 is TGTGCCAGCAGCTTAAAACGGGCGCTCTCTGGAAACACCATATATTTT. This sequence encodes CASSLKRALSGNTIYF. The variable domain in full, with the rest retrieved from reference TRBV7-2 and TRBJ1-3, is GAGVSQSPSNKVTEKGKDVELRCDPISGHTALYWYRQSLGQGLEFLIYFQGNSAPDKSGLPSDRFSAERTGGSVSTLTIQRTQQEDSAVYLCASSLKRALSGNTIYFGEGSWLTVV.

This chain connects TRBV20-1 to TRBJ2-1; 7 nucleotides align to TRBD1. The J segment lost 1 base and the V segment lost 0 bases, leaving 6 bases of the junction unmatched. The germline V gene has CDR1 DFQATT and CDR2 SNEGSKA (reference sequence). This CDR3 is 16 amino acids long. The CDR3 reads CSAREQGRGSYNEQFF. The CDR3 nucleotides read TGCAGTGCTAGAGAACAGGGGAGAGGATCCTACAATGAGCAGTTCTTC.

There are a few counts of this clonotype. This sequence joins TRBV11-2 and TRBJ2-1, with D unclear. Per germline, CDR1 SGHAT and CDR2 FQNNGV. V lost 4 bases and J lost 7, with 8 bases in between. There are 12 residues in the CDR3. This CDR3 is CASSSNRNEQFF. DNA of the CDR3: TGTGCCAGCAGCTCAAATAGGAATGAGCAGTTCTTC. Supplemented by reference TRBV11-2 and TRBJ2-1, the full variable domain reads EAGVAQSPRYKIIEKRQSVAFWCNPISGHATLYWYQQILGQGPKLLIQFQNNGVVDDSQLPKDRFSAERLKGVDSTLKIQPAKLEDSAVYLCASSSNRNEQFFGPGTRLTVL.

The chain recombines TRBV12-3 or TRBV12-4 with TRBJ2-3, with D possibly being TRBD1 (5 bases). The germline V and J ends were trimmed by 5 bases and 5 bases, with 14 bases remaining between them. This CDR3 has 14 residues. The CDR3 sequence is CASSRSPQEDTQYF. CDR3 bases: TGTGCCAGCAGTCGCTCCCCACAGGAAGATACGCAGTATTTT.

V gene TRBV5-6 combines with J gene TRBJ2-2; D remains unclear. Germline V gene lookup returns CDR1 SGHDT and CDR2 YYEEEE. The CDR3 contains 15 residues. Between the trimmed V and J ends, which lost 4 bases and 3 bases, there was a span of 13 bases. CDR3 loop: CASSRRRRDTGELFF. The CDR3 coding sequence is TGTGCCAGCAGCCGGCGGCGAAGGGACACCGGGGAGCTGTTTTTT.

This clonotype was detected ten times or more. In DNA form, the CDR3 reads TGTGCCAGCAGAGAGCGACAGGGGGCGGGCACTGAAGCTTTCTTT. As protein: CASRERQGAGTEAFF. This chain connects TRBV12-3 or TRBV12-4 to TRBJ1-1, with TRBD1 identical over 10 bases. The CDR3 extends over 15 amino acids. V was pared by 6 bases and J by 4 bases, with 8 bases of the junction left unmatched.

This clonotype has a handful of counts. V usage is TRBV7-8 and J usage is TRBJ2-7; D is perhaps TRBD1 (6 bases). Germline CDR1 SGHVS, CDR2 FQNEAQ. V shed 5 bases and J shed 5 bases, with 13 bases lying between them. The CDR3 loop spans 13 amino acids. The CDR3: CASSSGQLHEQYF. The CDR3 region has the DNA TGTGCCAGCAGCAGCGGACAGCTCCACGAGCAGTACTTC.

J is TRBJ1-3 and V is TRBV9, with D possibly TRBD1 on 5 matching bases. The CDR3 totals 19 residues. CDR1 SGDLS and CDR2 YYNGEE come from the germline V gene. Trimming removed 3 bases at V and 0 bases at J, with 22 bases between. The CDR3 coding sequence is TGTGCCAGCAGCGACCGGGACGTAGACCGAATAAACTCTGGAAACACCATATATTTT. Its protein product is CASSDRDVDRINSGNTIYF.

The DNA for the CDR3 is TGTGCCAGCAGCGTAGGTCTAGCGGGAGGAGAGACCCAGTACTTC. Its protein is CASSVGLAGGETQYF. This chain links TRBV9 with TRBJ2-5; 11 nucleotides line up with TRBD2. Germline V gene sequence: CDR1 SGDLS, CDR2 YYNGEE. The CDR3 loop spans 15 amino acids. Trimming at V came to 0 bases and at J to 4 bases, leaving 2 bases not matched to a gene.

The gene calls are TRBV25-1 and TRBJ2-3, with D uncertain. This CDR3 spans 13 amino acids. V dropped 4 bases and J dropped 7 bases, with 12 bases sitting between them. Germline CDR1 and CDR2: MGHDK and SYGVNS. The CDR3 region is CASSGLTPNTQYF. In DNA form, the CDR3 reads TGTGCCAGCAGTGGACTCACACCTAATACGCAGTATTTT. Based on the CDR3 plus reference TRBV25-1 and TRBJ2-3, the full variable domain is EADIYQTPRYLVIGTGKKITLECSQTMGHDKMYWYQQDPGMELHLIHYSYGVNSTEKGDLSSESTVSRIRTEHFPLTLESARPSHTSQYLCASSGLTPNTQYFGPGTRLTVL.

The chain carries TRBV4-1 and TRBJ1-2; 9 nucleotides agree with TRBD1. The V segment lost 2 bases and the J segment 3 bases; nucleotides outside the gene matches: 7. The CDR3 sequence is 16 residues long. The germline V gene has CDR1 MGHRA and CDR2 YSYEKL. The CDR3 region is CASSQPGQGPHYGYTF. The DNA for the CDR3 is TGCGCCAGCAGCCAACCTGGACAGGGGCCCCACTATGGCTACACCTTC.